These 21 T cell receptor beta chains came from one sample sequenced in a study of T cell responses to AZD1222 COVID-19 vaccine. Some clones are missing from TCRdb's copy, which holds only in-frame ones; the method was immunoSEQ multiplex PCR. The sample has fewer than 120,000 clones, around 80% seen once. The starting material was peripheral blood, obtained on day 0 of AZD1222 vaccination. Receptor source: an adult in good health.

The chain links TRBV5-5 to TRBJ2-2; 9 nucleotides match TRBD1. Trimming cost V 4 bases and J 4 bases; bases outside gene matches: 5. The CDR3 is 15 amino acids. The V gene's germline CDR1 is SGHKS and CDR2 YYEKEE (reference sequence). DNA for the CDR3: TGTGCCAGCAGCGGGACAGGGTCGGGCACCGGGGAGCTGTTTTTT. This translates into CASSGTGSGTGELFF.

This clone was observed a single time. The chain combines TRBV12-3 or TRBV12-4 with TRBJ1-2; no reliable D call. The CDR3 loop spans 11 amino acids. V lost 7 bases and J lost 2, with 5 bases in between. This CDR3 is CASMVNYGYTF. The DNA for the CDR3 is TGTGCCAGCATGGTAAACTATGGCTACACCTTC.

Written as DNA, the CDR3 is TGTGCCAGCAGTGTACAGGGTTTGAGCAATCAGCCCCAGCATTTT. Translating gives CASSVQGLSNQPQHF. V is TRBV2 and J is TRBJ1-5; maybe TRBD1 (6 bases). This CDR3 comprises 15 residues. Germline assignment: CDR1 SNHLY and CDR2 FYNNEI. Trimming stripped 4 bases from V and 1 base from J, with 11 bases between.

This chain connects TRBV6-6 to TRBJ2-7, with TRBD2 matching 8 bases. CDR1 and CDR2 from the germline V gene are MNHNY and SVGAGI (reference sequence). The CDR3 is 13 residues long. V lost 8 bases, J lost 4 bases, and 7 bases stayed unmatched. Here the CDR3 reads CASSTSDTYEQYF. The DNA of the CDR3 is TGTGCCAGCTCGACTAGCGATACATACGAGCAGTACTTC.

This clone has only a few counts. The rearrangement links TRBV7-2 to TRBJ1-3; D might be TRBD1 (6 bases). Germline CDR1 is SGHTA and CDR2 is FQGNSA. Deletions cut 1 base from V and 0 bases from J, with 10 bases between. The CDR3 loop spans 16 amino acids. The chain's CDR3 is CASSLGAGASGNTIYF. CDR3 nucleotides: TGTGCCAGCAGCTTAGGGGCGGGGGCCTCTGGAAACACCATATATTTT. Filled out from reference TRBV7-2 and TRBJ1-3, the complete variable domain reads GAGVSQSPSNKVTEKGKDVELRCDPISGHTALYWYRQSLGQGLEFLIYFQGNSAPDKSGLPSDRFSAERTGGSVSTLTIQRTQQEDSAVYLCASSLGAGASGNTIYFGEGSWLTVV.

This clone was recorded a few times. The genes are TRBV10-2 and TRBJ2-2, with 9 nucleotides matching TRBD2. The V and J ends lost 3 bases and 4 bases, in that order; junction bases with no gene match: 6. Looked up from germline, CDR1 is WSHSY and CDR2 is SAAADI. The CDR3 extends over 16 amino acids. CDR3 protein: CASSDISGSGTGELFF. The CDR3 DNA follows: TGCGCCAGCAGTGACATTAGCGGGAGCGGCACCGGGGAGCTGTTTTTT.

This chain links TRBV7-8 with TRBJ1-2; 8 bases line up with TRBD1. Germline loops: CDR1 SGHVS, CDR2 FQNEAQ. The CDR3 covers 13 residues. V dropped 5 bases and J dropped 7; count of bases not matched to a gene: 6. In DNA form, the CDR3 reads TGTGCCAGCAGCCGACAGGGGATGTCTGGCTACACCTTC. Translation: CASSRQGMSGYTF.

The J gene is TRBJ2-3, the V gene TRBV19; 9 bases are a match to TRBD1. Unmatched junction bases numbered 9, after V lost 5 bases and J lost 3 bases. CDR3 length: 16 amino acids. Germline CDR1 is LNHDA and CDR2 is SQIVND (reference sequence). The CDR3 sequence: CASSPRTGAITDTQYF. The CDR3 coding sequence is TGTGCCAGTAGTCCCCGGACAGGGGCAATAACAGATACGCAGTATTTT.

This clone was seen a few times. The chain carries TRBV11-3 and TRBJ2-2, with 8 nucleotides matching TRBD2. The CDR3 loop spans 17 amino acids. The J segment lost 4 bases and the V segment lost 5 bases, leaving 12 bases of the junction unmatched. Germline loops: CDR1 SGHNT, CDR2 YENEEA. CDR3 sequence reads: CASSLGLAQAPTGELFF. Written as DNA, the CDR3 is TGTGCCAGCAGCCTCGGACTAGCACAAGCACCCACCGGGGAGCTGTTTTTT.

V usage is TRBV5-1 and J usage is TRBJ2-3; D uncertain. The V end was cut by 2 bases, the J end by 1 base, with 11 bases between. This CDR3 comprises 15 residues. Germline V CDR1 and CDR2: SGHRS, YFSETQ. CDR3 sequence reads: CASSLLGVGTDTQYF. As DNA, the CDR3 is TGCGCCAGCAGCTTATTGGGCGTAGGCACAGATACGCAGTATTTT.

This chain uses TRBV6-5 with TRBJ2-3; D gene ambiguous. V lost 0 bases to trimming and J lost 0 bases, with 4 bases between them. The germline CDR1 and CDR2 sequences are MNHEY and SVGAGI. The CDR3 is made up of 14 amino acids. The CDR3 region is CASSYSGSTDTQYF. DNA of the CDR3: TGTGCCAGCAGTTACTCAGGTAGCACAGATACGCAGTATTTT.

V is TRBV7-2 and J is TRBJ1-4; a weak D match, TRBD1 (5 bases). The CDR3 contains 17 residues. The V end was cut by 2 bases, the J end by 0 bases, with 13 bases between. Germline values: CDR1 SGHTA, CDR2 FQGNSA. CDR3 sequence (DNA): TGTGCCAGCAGCTTATTCGGGCAGGGTGCAACTAATGAAAAACTGTTTTTT. Amino acid sequence: CASSLFGQGATNEKLFF.

This chain uses TRBV30 with TRBJ1-2; the D is unclear. This CDR3 comprises 14 residues. Trimming shortened V by 4 bases and J by 5 bases, and 17 bases separated the two germline ends. The germline V gene encodes CDR1 GTSNPN and CDR2 SVGIG (reference sequence). The CDR3 DNA follows: TGTGCCTGGACAGTTGGATCTTTGTGGTATGGCTACACCTTC. It codes for CAWTVGSLWYGYTF. Filled out from reference TRBV30 and TRBJ1-2, the complete variable domain reads SQTIHQWPATLVQPVGSPLSLECTVEGTSNPNLYWYRQAAGRGLQLLFYSVGIGQISSEVPQNLSASRPQDRQFILSSKKLLLSDSGFYLCAWTVGSLWYGYTFGSGTRLTVV.

This clone was observed at least ten times. The chain uses TRBV12-3 or TRBV12-4 and TRBJ1-1, with 9 bases fitting TRBD1. This CDR3 has 13 amino acids. The ends lost 10 bases at V and 5 bases at J; junction bases unmatched: 8. CDR3 DNA sequence: TGTGCCATAGGAGGACAGGGGAGGACTGAAGCTTTCTTT. Its translation: CAIGGQGRTEAFF.

V is TRBV5-1 and J is TRBJ1-2, with 8 bases lining up with TRBD1. Germline values: CDR1 SGHRS, CDR2 YFSETQ. There are 16 residues in the CDR3. The ends lost 0 bases at V and 4 bases at J; junction bases unmatched: 8. CDR3 bases: TGCGCCAGCAGCTTGGGATCCGGGACAGGACTCTATGGCTACACCTTC. Amino acid sequence: CASSLGSGTGLYGYTF.

The chain uses TRBV5-1 and TRBJ2-2; 9 positions match TRBD2. Looked up from germline, CDR1 is SGHRS and CDR2 is YFSETQ. V lost 0 bases to trimming and J lost 5 bases; unmatched junction nucleotides: 2. This CDR3 is built from 15 residues. This CDR3 reads CASSLGLAATGELFF. Here the CDR3 DNA reads TGCGCCAGCAGCTTGGGACTAGCGGCGACCGGGGAGCTGTTTTTT.

This clone was seen a single time. This chain joins TRBV5-4 and TRBJ2-1; unclear D gene. There are 15 residues in the CDR3. V lost 3 bases and J lost 1, with 11 bases in between. Per the germline V gene, CDR1 is SGHNT and CDR2 is YYREEE (reference sequence). CDR3: CASSSVLGSYNEQFF. The CDR3 coding sequence is TGTGCCAGCAGCTCCGTCCTCGGATCCTACAATGAGCAGTTCTTC. The complete variable domain, with remaining parts taken from reference TRBV5-4 and TRBJ2-1, reads ETGVTQSPTHLIKTRGQQVTLRCSSQSGHNTVSWYQQALGQGPQFIFQYYREEENGRGNFPPRFSGLQFPNYSSELNVNALELDDSALYLCASSSVLGSYNEQFFGPGTRLTVL.

The chain couples TRBV3-1 (or the pseudogene TRBV3-2) to TRBJ1-2; D gene unclear. The CDR3 has 15 residues. With 7 bases removed from V and 4 bases from J, the gap between germline ends came to 19 bases. Germline CDR1 is LGHDT and CDR2 is YNNKEL (reference sequence). The CDR3 spells CASTPSVPIFYGYTF. The CDR3 region has the DNA TGTGCCAGCACCCCAAGTGTTCCCATCTTCTATGGCTACACCTTC.

The chain is built from TRBV30 and TRBJ2-5, with 8 bases identical to TRBD2. Germline V CDR1 and CDR2: GTSNPN, SVGIG (reference sequence). J lost 4 bases, V lost 6 bases, and 4 bases had no gene match. This CDR3 is built from 12 residues. For the CDR3, the DNA is TGTGCCTGCCGGGGGGGCCTAGAGACCCAGTACTTC. Its translation: CACRGGLETQYF. The full variable domain, its missing parts supplied by reference TRBV30 and TRBJ2-5, is SQTIHQWPATLVQPVGSPLSLECTVEGTSNPNLYWYRQAAGRGLQLLFYSVGIGQISSEVPQNLSASRPQDRQFILSSKKLLLSDSGFYLCACRGGLETQYFGPGTRLLVL.

The chain links TRBV6-5 to TRBJ1-1, with D maybe TRBD1 (6 bases). The CDR3 totals 13 residues. Germline V CDR1 and CDR2: MNHEY, SVGAGI. V was pared by 6 bases and J by 1 base, with 9 bases between. Written as DNA, the CDR3 is TGTGCCAGCAGGTCGACAGGGAACACTGAAGCTTTCTTT. Amino acid sequence: CASRSTGNTEAFF.

This clone was seen more than once but under ten times. The J gene is TRBJ1-3, the V gene TRBV4-3; 7 nucleotides align to TRBD1. This CDR3 region has 16 residues. After removal of 2 bases from V and 6 bases from J, the junction contained 10 bases not matched to a gene. The germline gives CDR1 LGHNA, CDR2 YSLEER. DNA for the CDR3: TGCGCCAGCAGCCAAACCCGGGACAGCATCCCAAACACCATATATTTT. Residues: CASSQTRDSIPNTIYF.